This T cell receptor beta chain originates from a study of identical twins. The germline V gene has CDR1 SEHNR and CDR2 FQNEAQ (reference sequence). J gave up 13 bases and V 5 bases, and 14 bases lay outside the gene matches. The length of the CDR3 is 13 residues. Every donor was a healthy Caucasian. MiXCR, run by TCRdb on the 5' RACE reads, gives a single entry per CDR3 protein. The profile shows 700,000 or so distinct CDR3 sequences, around 21% of them singletons. This sample was shared with a second study, whose subject was T cells expressing NK-cell markers. From that study: Of eight sequenced donors, seven were HCMV-seropositive and one HCMV-seronegative. Dominant NKG2C+ clonotypes accounted for about 1.0-8% of CD8+ T cells in six or seven donors. Whether expanded NKG2C+ T cell clones recognized HCMV stayed uncertain.

This chain uses TRBV7-9 with TRBJ2-7, with 7 positions matching TRBD1. The source of this sequence is a young woman in good health. Sequencing was carried out using PBMCs. DNA of the CDR3: TGTGCCAGCAGCCCGCGGCAAGGGGGCGTCGGATACTTC. Translating gives CASSPRQGGVGYF.